The sample holds many counts of the clone carrying this T cell receptor beta chain. Its antigen is currently unknown. These data come from a study of T cells in Graves' hyperthyroidism and ophthalmopathy. Overall study results and limits: Model output signaled ophthalmopathy a median 6.5 months ahead of onset.

It was RNA transcripts that yielded the amplified TCR beta CDR3 regions. With the HTBI primer set, the TCR CDR3 went through a first round of RT-PCR. TCRdb called the multiplex PCR reads again in MiXCR, with one record for every CDR3 protein. The table shows 640,000 or so distinct CDR3 sequences, with 13% to 15% occurring only once. Sequenced input: blood. This clonotype was obtained from a woman aged 18-29 years with Graves' ophthalmopathy.

The CDR3 nucleotides read TGCAGAGTCTCAAAGGCCCCACCTTTGAATGTATCTAACTATGGCTACACCTTC. This encodes CRVSKAPPLNVSNYGYTF. V usage is TRBV20-1 and J usage is TRBJ1-2; no clear D. This CDR3 has 18 amino acids. CDR1 and CDR2 (germline): DFQATT, SNEGSKA (reference sequence).